The clone carrying this T cell receptor beta chain was seen just once. The antigen is unknown. The germline V gene has CDR1 MNHEY and CDR2 SVGAGI. Trimming took 0 bases from V and 4 from J; bases not matched to a gene: 7. The CDR3 consists of 16 residues. Amplification by 5'RACE using constant-segment primers produced TCR alpha and TCR beta cDNA libraries that carried sample barcodes and UMIs. TCRdb reanalysed the 5' RACE reads using MiXCR and keeps one entry per CDR3 protein. The repertoire holds about 33,000 distinct CDR3 sequences, around 21% seen once, with approximately 1.5% in the top ten. The sample comes from a study of T-cell memory formation after mild COVID-19. Study as a whole: Each donor largely had its own TCR clusters.

Study results and limitations: CD4/CD8 balance characterized clones contracting day 15 to 85, and CD4+ skew characterized later expanders. Among CD4+ contracting clones, most were CM and EM, and CD8+ ones EMRA.

The J gene is TRBJ2-7, the V gene TRBV6-5; 9 nucleotides match TRBD2. The sequence was collected from an adult who had mild COVID-19 (a few samples of this study predate the infection). Cell type and time point are not known. The specimen sequenced was PBMCs or a T cell subset sorted from them (not recorded which). CDR3 coding DNA: TGTGCCAGCAGTTACTCGGCTAGCGGGACCATATACGAGCAGTACTTC. The encoded protein is CASSYSASGTIYEQYF.